This TCR beta chain stems from a study of early T cells in non-severe SARS-CoV-2 infection (dated by TCRdb to the early 2020s). Study-level background: TCR sequencing used bulk RNA from unsorted whole blood, so alpha and beta chains could not be paired.

As for this clonotype: It lacks a known antigen. Base qualities were left out, and no much larger clone turns up one base away.

A case-control design nested within a healthcare worker cohort in London, UK, was used, with weekly nasopharyngeal swab PCR tests and blood sampling performed. Healthcare workers were enrolled in the week of the UK lockdown, from 23 to 31 March 2020, and were followed every week for up to roughly 16 weeks. The CDR3 sequence holds 16 residues, the cysteine and phenylalanine included. The DNA shown is the 48-base CDR3, in frame from base 1. The germline V gene gives CDR1 as MDHEN and CDR2 as SYDVKM. After removal of 5 bases from V and 4 bases from J, the junction retains 6 bases not matched to a gene. The library was generated by 5' RACE. The reads were generated on a NextSeq 500. The TCR library protocol attached unique molecular identifiers to individual cDNA molecules to correct for sequencing error and PCR bias. Both TCR alpha and beta chains were sequenced, and tight co-correlation was observed between alpha and beta sequence abundances in each sample. Per the source publication's procedure: Decombinator V4 was used to annotate TCR sequences for V gene, J gene and CDR3. Expanded TCRs were defined as changing significantly between any two time points under a Poisson model with p below 0.0001. TCR abundances were normalised to the total number of TCRs sequenced in each sample and reported as counts per million. TRAV1-2 paired with TRAJ12, TRAJ20 or TRAJ33 defined MAIT TCRs, while TRAV10 paired with TRAJ18 defined iNKT TCRs. VDJdb, accessed 1 November 2021, was searched for CMV, EBV and SARS-CoV-2 annotated TCRs, excluding TCRs annotated for multiple antigens. The raw public reads went through TCRdb reprocessing: fastp at Q25, MiXCR clone calling, in-frame beta chains kept. For every CDR3 protein sequence, its rows merge into one entry that carries the most common genes and DNA. The V and J calls come from TCRdb's annotation, not from the publication. In this sample the table shows 45,000 to 70,000 distinct CDR3 sequences, about 7.6% of which occur a single time. The top ten clonotypes cover 10% of the sample.

What the authors observed across the whole study: VDJdb matching was skewed toward anti-spike CD8 responses and likely underestimated virus-specific expansions by missing private and CD4 specificities.

The receptor was isolated from an adult who was a healthcare worker with PCR-confirmed SARS-CoV-2 infection or an uninfected control (not recorded which). The sequenced sample was whole blood, obtained at baseline. The V gene is TRBV28 and the J gene is TRBJ2-6; a stretch of 9 junction bases matches TRBD1. The CDR3 region: CASSTGGASGANVLTF. In nucleotide form, the sequence is TGTGCCAGCAGTACAGGGGGCGCGAGCGGGGCCAACGTCCTGACTTTC.